Included here is one T cell receptor (beta chain) sequence, with context. The length of the CDR3 is 12 residues. Germline CDR1 is SGHNT and CDR2 is YYREEE (reference sequence). The data were taken from a study of human CD8 memory T cell subsets. The authors made TCR beta libraries using UMI-labeled 5' RACE. TCRdb reanalyzed the 5' RACE reads, giving one entry per CDR3 protein sequence and no DNA. In total, the table holds some 11,000 distinct CDR3 sequences. The rearrangement links TRBV5-4 to TRBJ2-4. This clonotype was obtained from a human donor in good health. Sequenced sample: CD8+ T cells from PBMCs. The CDR3 sequence is CASSYPYDIQYF.